The rows below give T cell receptor beta chains drawn from one sample of a study of response to subunit inactivated influenza vaccine. Each CDR3 protein gets one entry after TCRdb re-called the RT-PCR reads with MiXCR. The sample contains 550,000 to 600,000 distinct CDR3 sequences, 10% to 15% of which appear only once. Material: PBMCs from blood, obtained on the day of vaccination. The receptors originated from a man aged 45-65 years who received an inactivated influenza vaccine. The CDR3 runs from the conserved cysteine through the conserved F or W. Clone size appears in some rows only: once, few, many, or a class for an expanded clone.

J gene: TRBJ2-2
clone size: many
V gene: TRBV12-3/TRBV12-4
CDR3 protein: CASSLASQSTGELFF

J gene: TRBJ2-5
clone size: NA
V gene: TRBV4-3
CDR3 protein: CASSQVASGGPQTQYF

J gene: TRBJ2-5
clone size: NA
V gene: TRBV6-2/TRBV6-3
CDR3 protein: CASSPHRGYQETQYF

J gene: TRBJ2-7
clone size: few
V gene: TRBV20-1
CDR3 protein: CSARGGGDEQYF

J gene: TRBJ2-3
clone size: NA
V gene: TRBV15
CDR3 protein: CATSNRALTDTQYF

J gene: TRBJ2-3
clone size: NA
V gene: TRBV7-9
CDR3 protein: CASSRPFRDPADTQYF

J gene: TRBJ1-4
clone size: few
V gene: TRBV4-2
CDR3 protein: CASSQEAVRVTNEKLFF

J gene: TRBJ2-5
clone size: NA
V gene: TRBV18
CDR3 protein: CASSPVQIQETQYF

J gene: TRBJ2-7
clone size: many
V gene: TRBV5-1
CDR3 protein: CASSLGRDFAYEQYF

J gene: TRBJ2-5
clone size: NA
V gene: TRBV7-2
CDR3 protein: CASSLKYSGGQETQYF

J gene: TRBJ2-4
clone size: NA
V gene: TRBV5-6
CDR3 protein: CASSPRTALAKNIQYF

J gene: TRBJ2-7
clone size: few
V gene: TRBV10-3
CDR3 protein: CAISANGAYEQYF

J gene: TRBJ1-2
clone size: few
V gene: TRBV12-3/TRBV12-4
CDR3 protein: CASSRLLPYGYTF

J gene: TRBJ2-1
clone size: NA
V gene: TRBV11-2
CDR3 protein: CASSLSLLAGGSYNEQFF

J gene: TRBJ2-1
clone size: few
V gene: TRBV28
CDR3 protein: CASSPSSGPYNEQFF

J gene: TRBJ1-1
clone size: few
V gene: TRBV12-3/TRBV12-4
CDR3 protein: CASRHRELNTEAFF

J gene: TRBJ2-7
clone size: once
V gene: TRBV18
CDR3 protein: CASSLFGTREQYF

J gene: TRBJ2-7
clone size: NA
V gene: TRBV6-1
CDR3 protein: CATGGQFDSYEQYF

J gene: TRBJ1-3
clone size: NA
V gene: TRBV14
CDR3 protein: CASSHPGSSGNTIYF

J gene: TRBJ1-5
clone size: many
V gene: TRBV19
CDR3 protein: CASSATGVQPQHF

J gene: TRBJ2-5
clone size: NA
V gene: TRBV29-1
CDR3 protein: CSVRMGGGPQETQYF

J gene: TRBJ2-3
clone size: NA
V gene: TRBV25-1
CDR3 protein: CASSKRLAGVTDTQYF

J gene: TRBJ1-1
clone size: many
V gene: TRBV5-1
CDR3 protein: CASSLAAANTEAFF

J gene: TRBJ2-3
clone size: NA
V gene: TRBV2
CDR3 protein: CASAGRDTQYF

J gene: TRBJ2-3
clone size: few
V gene: TRBV6-1
CDR3 protein: CASSVQVKGTDTQYF

J gene: TRBJ2-1
clone size: few
V gene: TRBV19
CDR3 protein: CASSIDWSPGLGGNNEQFF

J gene: TRBJ1-2
clone size: many
V gene: TRBV12-3/TRBV12-4
CDR3 protein: CASSLGRQANYGYTF

J gene: TRBJ2-7
clone size: few
V gene: TRBV12-3/TRBV12-4
CDR3 protein: CASRPGLTNYEQYF

J gene: TRBJ2-1
clone size: few
V gene: TRBV10-3
CDR3 protein: CAISVDDGTDEQFF

J gene: TRBJ2-5
clone size: NA
V gene: TRBV20-1
CDR3 protein: CSARERSGRGQETQYF

J gene: TRBJ2-1
clone size: once
V gene: TRBV4-3
CDR3 protein: CASSRESGPAGEQFF

J gene: TRBJ2-7
clone size: NA
V gene: TRBV5-1
CDR3 protein: CASSFAGTDYEQYF

J gene: TRBJ1-1
clone size: many
V gene: TRBV29-1
CDR3 protein: CSGTRVTGEAFF

J gene: TRBJ2-1
clone size: few
V gene: TRBV4-2
CDR3 protein: CASSQTPGLEQFF

J gene: TRBJ2-2
clone size: NA
V gene: TRBV4-3
CDR3 protein: CASSQIPTGIGELFF

J gene: TRBJ2-3
clone size: few
V gene: TRBV5-4
CDR3 protein: CASSLLAPTGTDTQYF

J gene: TRBJ2-1
clone size: NA
V gene: TRBV5-1
CDR3 protein: CASSSPYHNEQFF